This T cell receptor (beta chain) was sequenced during a study of cytomegalovirus exposure and HLA in healthy donors. General study points: Later analysis associated a missense DCLRE1C variant with TCR beta V- and J-gene trimming. Productive rates of about 87% or about 30% were seen for most TCR beta V segments in an earlier analysis. What a later analysis showed was that several of the most significant clusters appeared linked to common viral pathogens.

At the time of sampling, donors were nominally healthy, though unrecorded immune exposures were likely. Of note for this clone: The antigen is unknown.

Primers for the PCR totalled 60 Vbeta and 13 Jbeta. The protocol was immunoSEQ multiplex PCR, while the TCRdb copy is restricted to in-frame clones and leaves out a portion. The data hold 110,000 or so clones, with 69% observed a single time. The CDR3 consists of 16 residues. CDR1 and CDR2 (germline): SGHNT, YENEEA. V was shortened by 1 base and J by 1 base, with 13 bases between the two germline ends. What was sequenced was PBMCs. The rearrangement links TRBV11-3 to TRBJ2-5; the D gene is possibly TRBD1 (6 bases). The sequence came from a man aged 25 to 40 in good health and CMV-seronegative. This CDR3 reads CASSLVATGPQETQYF. The CDR3 nucleotides are TGTGCCAGCAGCTTAGTAGCCACAGGGCCCCAAGAGACCCAGTACTTC. Supplemented by reference TRBV11-3 and TRBJ2-5, the full variable domain reads EAGVVQSPRYKIIEKKQPVAFWCNPISGHNTLYWYLQNLGQGPELLIRYENEEAVDDSQLPKDRFSAERLKGVDSTLKIQPAELGDSAVYLCASSLVATGPQETQYFGPGTRLLVL.